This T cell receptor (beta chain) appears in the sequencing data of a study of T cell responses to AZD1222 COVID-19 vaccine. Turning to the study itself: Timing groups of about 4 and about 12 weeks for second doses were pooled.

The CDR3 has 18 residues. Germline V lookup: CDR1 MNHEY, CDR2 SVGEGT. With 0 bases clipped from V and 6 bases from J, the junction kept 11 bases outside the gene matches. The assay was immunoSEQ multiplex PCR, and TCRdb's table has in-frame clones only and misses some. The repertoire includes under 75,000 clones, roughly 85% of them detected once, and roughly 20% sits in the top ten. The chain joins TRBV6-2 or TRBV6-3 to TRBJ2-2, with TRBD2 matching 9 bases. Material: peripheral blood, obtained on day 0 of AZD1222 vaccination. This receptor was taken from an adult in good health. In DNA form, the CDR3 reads TGTGCCAGCAGTTACTCGCTGGCGGGGGGGTCGTTTCCCGGGGAGCTGTTTTTT. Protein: CASSYSLAGGSFPGELFF.